This TCR beta chain is from a study of blood T cell repertoires in COVID-19. Study background: The study drew acute and convalescent COVID-19 samples from the United States, Italy and Spain.

Living in about 25 US areas, the participants were between 18 and 89 years of age. This CDR3 is built from 16 residues. The germline V and J ends were trimmed by 0 bases and 3 bases, with 15 bases remaining between them. Germline values: CDR1 SGHRS, CDR2 YFSETQ. Profiled with immunoSEQ multiplex PCR; TCRdb holds only in-frame clones, not every one. The repertoire holds about 240,000 clones, with 87% as singletons. The sequence was obtained from a woman aged 30 to 39 with acute COVID-19. The chain carries TRBV5-1 and TRBJ1-1; unclear D gene. Sample: PBMCs or T cells enriched from blood (not recorded which). CDR3 sequence: CASSLGVPAQDTEAFF. In DNA, the CDR3 is TGCGCCAGCAGCTTGGGAGTACCCGCCCAGGACACTGAAGCTTTCTTT. The full variable domain, rest sourced from reference TRBV5-1 and TRBJ1-1, is KAGVTQTPRYLIKTRGQQVTLSCSPISGHRSVSWYQQTPGQGLQFLFEYFSETQRNKGNFPGRFSGRQFSNSRSEMNVSTLELGDSALYLCASSLGVPAQDTEAFFGQGTRLTVV.